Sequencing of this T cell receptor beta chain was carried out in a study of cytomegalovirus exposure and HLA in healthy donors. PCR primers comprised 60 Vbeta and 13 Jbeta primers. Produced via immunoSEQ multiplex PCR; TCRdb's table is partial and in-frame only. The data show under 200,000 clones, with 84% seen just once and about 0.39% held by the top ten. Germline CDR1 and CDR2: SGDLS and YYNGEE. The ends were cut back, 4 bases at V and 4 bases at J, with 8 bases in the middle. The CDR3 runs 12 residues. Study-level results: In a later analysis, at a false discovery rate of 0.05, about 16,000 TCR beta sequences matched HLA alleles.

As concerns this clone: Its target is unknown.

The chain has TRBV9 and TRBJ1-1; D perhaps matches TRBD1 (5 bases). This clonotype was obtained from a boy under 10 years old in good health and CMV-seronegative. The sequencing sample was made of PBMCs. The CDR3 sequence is CASSPGLTEAFF. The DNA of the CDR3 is TGTGCCAGCAGCCCAGGGCTCACTGAAGCTTTCTTT.